The next 11 T cell receptor beta chains were all read from a single sample in a study of T cell clonality in common variable immunodeficiency. Study conclusions and caveats: In common variable immunodeficiency, TCR beta chains reportedly carried fewer deletions and N-nucleotide insertions.

Some clones are missing from TCRdb's copy, which holds only in-frame ones; the method was immunoSEQ multiplex PCR. The sample contains fewer than 40,000 clones, none of them singletons. No antigen is known for these receptors. The sample was peripheral blood mononuclear cells. Receptors were obtained from a human donor with common variable immunodeficiency.

This clone was counted between two and nine times. The read falls 3 residues short of the CDR3 end, and the missing part is taken from the germline J gene. The chain combines TRBV7-9 with TRBJ1-3, with 8 bases aligning to TRBD1. The germline V gene encodes CDR1 SEHNR and CDR2 FQNEAQ (reference sequence). The CDR3 sequence is 15 residues long. Trimming at V came to 4 bases and at J to 2 bases, leaving 4 bases not matched to a gene. The covered CDR3 bases are TGTGCCAGCAGCTCTCAGACAGGGGCTGGAAACACC. Its translation is CASSSQTGAGNT. The whole CDR3 protein reads CASSSQTGAGNTIYF.

This clone was seen ten or more times. The read falls 3 residues short of the CDR3 end, and the missing part is taken from the germline J gene. This chain links TRBV12-5 with TRBJ1-1, with D hard to call. V shed 1 base and J shed 0 bases, with 3 bases lying between them. Germline values: CDR1 LGHNT, CDR2 FRNRAP. The CDR3 extends over 13 amino acids. The CDR3 bases that were read are TGTGCTAGTGGTTTGGGCGTGAACACTGAA. Protein product: CASGLGVNTE. The complete CDR3 sequence is CASGLGVNTEAFF.

Remarks on this clone: The read is 3 residues too short to cover the CDR3 end, so that end is filled in from the germline J gene. The gene calls are TRBV27 and TRBJ2-7, with 16 bases lining up with TRBD2. Trimming cost V 4 bases and J 5 bases; bases outside gene matches: 5. This CDR3 has 16 amino acids. Germline V gives CDR1 MNHEY, CDR2 SMNVEV (reference sequence). The CDR3 DNA, read in part, is TGTGCCAGCAGTTCGCCCGGGACTAGCGGGAGGGACGAG. As protein: CASSSPGTSGRDE. The entire CDR3 is CASSSPGTSGRDEQYF.

As concerns this clone: The DNA ends 3 residues before the CDR3 does, and the rest of the CDR3 is filled in from the germline J gene. The V call is TRBV7-9, the J call TRBJ2-3, with D possibly being TRBD2 (6 bases). With 8 bases removed from V and 3 bases from J, the gap between germline ends came to 15 bases. Germline lookup yields CDR1 SEHNR and CDR2 FQNEAQ (reference sequence). The CDR3 has 14 residues. CDR3 in amino acids: CASGRTGLTDTQYF. The sequenced CDR3 bases are TGTGCCAGCGGAAGGACGGGACTTACAGATACG.

In its sample, this clone was seen a few times. The read ends 3 residues early relative to the CDR3; the germline J gene fills the gap. This sequence joins TRBV19 and TRBJ1-6; the D gene is possibly TRBD1 (5 bases). The CDR3 has 16 amino acids. Germline V CDR1 and CDR2: LNHDA, SQIVND (reference sequence). Trimming stripped 8 bases from V and 2 bases from J, with 16 bases between. The CDR3 region is CASGGGGSAYNSPLHF. The part of the CDR3 DNA that was read is TGTGCCAGTGGTGGCGGGGGTAGCGCCTATAATTCACCC.

About this clone itself: The read finishes 3 residues shy of the CDR3 end, and the germline J gene is used to complete it. The rearrangement uses TRBV19 and TRBJ2-7; TRBD1 aligns across 8 bases. V gave up 5 bases and J gave up 4 bases; unmatched junction bases: 13. Germline V gives CDR1 LNHDA, CDR2 SQIVND (reference sequence). The CDR3 consists of 16 residues. CDR3 loop: CASSPRTGTWKYEQYF. The part of the CDR3 DNA that was read is TGTGCCAGTAGTCCCCGGACAGGGACCTGGAAATACGAG.

About this clone itself: Read data end 3 residues before the CDR3 end; the end is taken from the germline J gene. The chain combines TRBV2 with TRBJ1-2, with 7 bases lining up with TRBD1. CDR3 length: 14 residues. Trimming at V came to 6 bases and at J to 4 bases, leaving 8 bases not matched to a gene. Germline V gene data show CDR1 as SNHLY and CDR2 as FYNNEI. The sequenced part of the CDR3 DNA is TGTGCCAGCAGGCCAGGCCAGGGGGGCTATGGC. Its protein product is CASRPGQGGYG. The whole CDR3 sequence is CASRPGQGGYGYTF.

This clone was observed at least ten times. With the read ending 3 residues before the CDR3 end, the germline J gene is used to fill in that end. This chain connects TRBV5-4 to TRBJ2-5; 11 positions agree with TRBD1. The CDR3 is 15 amino acids. Germline CDR1 SGHNT, CDR2 YYREEE (reference sequence). V gave up 4 bases and J gave up 5 bases; unmatched junction bases: 7. The CDR3 loop is CASSRSGTGGETQYF. The sequenced part of the CDR3 DNA is TGTGCCAGCAGCCGGTCAGGGACAGGGGGGGAGACC.

This clone was picked up a small number of times. With the read ending 3 residues before the CDR3 end, the germline J gene is used to fill in that end. This rearrangement joins TRBV20-1 to TRBJ2-7, with D possibly being TRBD1 (6 bases). The V and J ends lost 6 bases and 0 bases respectively, with 15 bases between them. Germline lookup yields CDR1 DFQATT and CDR2 SNEGSKA (reference sequence). The CDR3 loop spans 14 amino acids. CDR3 residues: CSAQGHLGSYEQYF. CDR3 bases read: TGCAGTGCCCAGGGGCATTTGGGCTCCTACGAG.

This clone was detected ten times or more. The read comes to an end 3 residues before the CDR3 does, leaving the germline J gene to fill in the end. This chain connects TRBV3-1 (or the pseudogene TRBV3-2) to TRBJ1-5; TRBD1 matches at 8 bases. The junction had 2 bases not matched to a gene; V was cut back by 1 base and J by 6 bases. The CDR3 sequence is 14 residues long. CDR1 is LGHDT and CDR2 is YNNKEL in the germline V gene (reference sequence). CDR3 amino acids: CASSQGQGIQPQHF. The covered CDR3 bases are TGTGCCAGCAGCCAAGGACAGGGGATTCAGCCC.

This clone has just a few counts. The read ends 3 residues before the CDR3 terminus; that terminus is restored from the germline J gene. The V and J genes are TRBV19 and TRBJ2-6; D uncertain. Looked up from germline, CDR1 is LNHDA and CDR2 is SQIVND (reference sequence). The CDR3 is 15 amino acids. V gave up 1 base and J gave up 2 bases, with 6 bases separating them. The CDR3 is CASSIAITGANVLTF. The DNA read from the CDR3 is TGTGCCAGTAGTATAGCTATAACTGGGGCCAACGTC.